The T cell receptor (beta chain) under discussion was sequenced for a study of T-cell memory formation after mild COVID-19. Study observations and caveats: Chiefly within CM and EM were the contracting CD4+ clones; CD8+ ones were within EMRA.

With regard to this clonotype: Antigen specificity is unknown.

Deletions cut 6 bases from V and 5 bases from J, with 17 bases between. The CDR3 spans 15 residues. Germline V gene data show CDR1 as KGHSH and CDR2 as LQKENI. 5'RACE with constant-segment primers built TCRalpha and TCRbeta cDNA libraries with UMIs. MiXCR was run by TCRdb on the 5' RACE reads, yielding one entry per CDR3 protein. Counted here are around 420,000 distinct CDR3 sequences, roughly 24% occurring once; the ten biggest clones make up 8.5% to 9%. The V and J genes are TRBV18 and TRBJ1-5, with D perhaps matching TRBD1 (6 bases). This TCR derives from an adult woman who had mild COVID-19 (a few samples of this study predate the infection). Cell type and time point are not known. The sequenced sample consisted of PBMCs or a T cell subset sorted from them (not recorded which). CDR3 in amino acids: CASSQRTVRDQPQHF. CDR3 DNA sequence: TGTGCCAGCTCTCAGAGGACAGTTCGCGATCAGCCCCAGCATTTT.